The next 22 T cell receptor beta chains were all read from a single sample in a study of cytomegalovirus exposure and HLA in healthy donors. PCR used 60 Vbeta primers and 13 Jbeta primers. Sequencing was performed with immunoSEQ multiplex PCR; in TCRdb, only in-frame clones are kept and a portion is missing. The sample lists around 140,000 clones; roughly four fifths were seen once. The specimen sequenced was PBMCs. These receptors originate from a male donor in good health and CMV-seronegative.

The chain combines TRBV21-1 with TRBJ2-1; the table assigns TRBD2, which was not confirmed against the DNA. TRBV21-1 is deemed a pseudogene. The CDR3 has 13 residues. The CDR3 DNA follows: TGTGCCAGCAGCAAAGCAGGCCGGGGTGAGCAGTTCTTC. Protein: CASSKAGRGEQFF.

This sequence joins TRBV18 and TRBJ2-1; D uncertain. The germline V gene has CDR1 KGHSH and CDR2 LQKENI. The CDR3 has 15 amino acids. Deletions cut 0 bases from V and 4 bases from J, with 10 bases between. The CDR3 DNA reads as TGTGCCAGCTCACCACCGGATCTACAGTACAATGAGCAGTTCTTC. It encodes CASSPPDLQYNEQFF.

This rearrangement joins TRBV6-6 to TRBJ1-5; 8 positions match TRBD1. With 2 bases clipped from V and 7 bases from J, the junction kept 7 bases outside the gene matches. Germline loops: CDR1 MNHNY, CDR2 SVGAGI (reference sequence). This CDR3 region has 15 residues. Here the CDR3 DNA reads TGTGCCAGCAGTTACAACAGGGGGTCTGGACAGCCCCAGCATTTT. Amino acid sequence: CASSYNRGSGQPQHF.

This clone was observed a single time. CDR3 in DNA: TGTGCCAGCAGGATCTCCCCCGGGACCGGGGAGCTGTTTTTT. This translates into CASRISPGTGELFF. This chain joins TRBV7-2 and TRBJ2-2, with D uncertain. The CDR3 consists of 14 residues. The V end lost 6 bases, the J end lost 5 bases, and 13 bases lay between the germline ends. The germline V gene has CDR1 SGHTA and CDR2 FQGNSA.

The V gene is TRBV27, the J gene TRBJ1-1, with D unresolved. Per germline, CDR1 MNHEY and CDR2 SMNVEV (reference sequence). CDR3 size: 14 residues. V lost 2 bases to trimming and J lost 1 base, with 8 bases between them. CDR3 sequence (DNA): TGTGCCAGCAGTTTAGGTGGCAGGAACACTGAAGCTTTCTTT. Translated, it gives CASSLGGRNTEAFF.

This clone was recorded once. The rearrangement joins TRBV7-3 to TRBJ2-3; 9 positions agree with TRBD2. With V trimmed by 5 bases and J by 3 bases, 12 bases remained unmatched. This CDR3 contains 17 residues. Germline V gene data show CDR1 as SGHTA and CDR2 as FQGTGA. The CDR3 region is CASSRGAGGVGTDTQYF. The CDR3 DNA is TGTGCCAGCAGCCGAGGAGCGGGAGGAGTTGGAACAGATACGCAGTATTTT.

The chain carries TRBV7-8 and TRBJ2-7; D is possibly TRBD2 (6 bases). V was cut by 0 bases and J by 5 bases, with 14 bases left in between. The CDR3 contains 15 residues. In germline, CDR1 is SGHVS, CDR2 FQNEAQ. This chain's CDR3 is CASSLAREQAHEQYF. The CDR3 nucleotides read TGTGCCAGCAGCTTAGCGCGGGAACAGGCCCACGAGCAGTACTTC.

V gene TRBV28 combines with J gene TRBJ1-5; the match to TRBD1 covers 7 bases. Germline trimming cut 7 bases from V and 3 bases from J; bases unmatched to any gene: 6. CDR1 is MDHEN, CDR2 SYDVKM, per germline. The CDR3 runs 14 residues. The CDR3 DNA reads TGTGCCAGCATCCAGGGACAGAACAATCAGCCCCAGCATTTT. Residues: CASIQGQNNQPQHF.

On this clone itself: This sample includes further DNA sequences coding for the same CDR3. The CDR3 DNA follows: TGTGCCAGCACCGGACAGGACTATATTGCTAATGAAAAACTGTTTTTT. As protein: CASTGQDYIANEKLFF. The chain combines TRBV6-6 with TRBJ1-4; 7 nucleotides agree with TRBD1. V lost 7 bases and J lost 3; bases outside the gene matches: 11. CDR3 length: 16 amino acids. From germline, CDR1 is MNHNY and CDR2 SVGAGI (reference sequence).

This clone showed up just once. The gene calls are TRBV11-3 and TRBJ2-1, with 7 bases aligning to TRBD1. CDR1 is SGHNT, CDR2 YENEEA, per germline. V lost 4 bases, J lost 12 bases, and 12 bases stayed unmatched. The CDR3 totals 14 residues. The CDR3 region has the DNA TGTGCCAGCAGCTCTCGGACAGGCCAACCTGGGCAGTTCTTC. Translated: CASSSRTGQPGQFF. The full variable domain, with the rest looked up from reference TRBV11-3 and TRBJ2-1, is EAGVVQSPRYKIIEKKQPVAFWCNPISGHNTLYWYLQNLGQGPELLIRYENEEAVDDSQLPKDRFSAERLKGVDSTLKIQPAELGDSAVYLCASSSRTGQPGQFFGPGTRLTVL.

V gene TRBV6-5 combines with J gene TRBJ1-4, with TRBD1 as a possible D gene (6 bases). V was cut by 4 bases and J by 8 bases, with 20 bases left in between. CDR3 length equals 16 residues. Germline lookup yields CDR1 MNHEY and CDR2 SVGAGI. The CDR3 DNA follows: TGTGCCAGCAGTTTCCGGGATCAGGGGAATTGGGAAAAACTGTTTTTT. Amino acid sequence: CASSFRDQGNWEKLFF.

V usage is TRBV5-1 and J usage is TRBJ2-3, with no clear D. The V and J ends lost 0 bases and 5 bases respectively, with 10 bases between them. Germline CDR1 and CDR2: SGHRS and YFSETQ. This CDR3 is built from 14 residues. The CDR3 bases are TGCGCCAGCAGCTTGGGGGCGCTCGGAGATACGCAGTATTTT. Protein: CASSLGALGDTQYF.

The chain recombines TRBV9 with TRBJ2-7; D unresolved. V was shortened by 0 bases and J by 2 bases, with 9 bases between the two germline ends. In germline, CDR1 is SGDLS, CDR2 YYNGEE. The CDR3 has 14 amino acids. The CDR3 loop reads CASSVGNGAYEQYF. The CDR3 coding sequence is TGTGCCAGCAGCGTAGGCAACGGAGCCTACGAGCAGTACTTC. The full variable domain, its missing parts supplied by reference TRBV9 and TRBJ2-7, is DSGVTQTPKHLITATGQRVTLRCSPRSGDLSVYWYQQSLDQGLQFLIQYYNGEERAKGNILERFSAQQFPDLHSELNLSSLELGDSALYFCASSVGNGAYEQYFGPGTRLTVT.

The chain employs TRBV29-1 and TRBJ1-1, with a weak D call TRBD1 (5 bases). In germline, CDR1 is SQVTM, CDR2 ANQGSEA. V was pared by 6 bases and J by 0 bases, with 14 bases between. The CDR3 has 14 residues. For the CDR3, the DNA is TGCAGCGTAAAAGGCGGGGGATTGAACACTGAAGCTTTCTTT. Its translation is CSVKGGGLNTEAFF.

This chain uses TRBV28 with TRBJ1-2; 9 bases agree with TRBD1. V shed 1 base, J shed 4 bases, and the junction held 1 base outside the gene matches. The CDR3 sequence is 14 residues long. Germline V gene sequence: CDR1 MDHEN, CDR2 SYDVKM. The CDR3 coding sequence is TGTGCCAGCAGTTTATCGGACAGGGGCTATGGCTACACCTTC. Protein product: CASSLSDRGYGYTF.

The V gene is TRBV7-2, the J gene TRBJ1-5; 7 nucleotides match TRBD1. The V and J ends lost 3 bases and 1 base, in that order; junction bases with no gene match: 6. Per germline, CDR1 SGHTA and CDR2 FQGNSA. The CDR3 extends over 16 amino acids. The CDR3 loop is CASSLRGQSSNQPQHF. CDR3 bases: TGTGCCAGCAGCTTGAGGGGACAGAGCAGCAATCAGCCCCAGCATTTT.

The rearrangement links TRBV9 to TRBJ2-5; TRBD2 might be the D (5 bases). The germline CDR1 and CDR2 sequences are SGDLS and YYNGEE. CDR3 length equals 15 residues. With 0 bases removed from V and 5 bases from J, the gap between germline ends came to 14 bases. CDR3 residues: CASSVGSSGRETQYF. The CDR3 DNA sequence: TGTGCCAGCAGCGTAGGATCAAGCGGCCGGGAGACCCAGTACTTC. The full variable domain, with the rest looked up from reference TRBV9 and TRBJ2-5, is DSGVTQTPKHLITATGQRVTLRCSPRSGDLSVYWYQQSLDQGLQFLIQYYNGEERAKGNILERFSAQQFPDLHSELNLSSLELGDSALYFCASSVGSSGRETQYFGPGTRLLVL.

This clone appeared a few times. This chain connects TRBV7-6 to TRBJ2-7; 9 bases map to TRBD1. The length of the CDR3 is 13 residues. Germline V CDR1 and CDR2: SGHVS, FNYEAQ. V lost 3 bases to trimming and J lost 7 bases; unmatched junction nucleotides: 4. The DNA of the CDR3 is TGTGCCAGCAGCTTGGACAGGGGTGGGGAGCAGTACTTC. This gives the protein CASSLDRGGEQYF. The full variable domain, its missing parts supplied by reference TRBV7-6 and TRBJ2-7, is GAGVSQSPRYKVTKRGQDVALRCDPISGHVSLYWYRQALGQGPEFLTYFNYEAQQDKSGLPNDRFSAERPEGSISTLTIQRTEQRDSAMYRCASSLDRGGEQYFGPGTRLTVT.

The V and J genes are TRBV18 and TRBJ1-5; 8 bases are shared with TRBD1. The CDR3 length is 18 residues. Germline lookup yields CDR1 KGHSH and CDR2 LQKENI. J was trimmed by 2 bases and V by 1 base; bases with no gene match: 10. The DNA for the CDR3 is TGTGCCAGCTCACCACTCCCGGCAGGGGGCATCGGCAATCAGCCCCAGCATTTT. Translated, it gives CASSPLPAGGIGNQPQHF.

The rearrangement uses TRBV6-5 and TRBJ2-5; unclear D gene. V was trimmed by 5 bases and J by 2 bases, leaving 12 bases between them. CDR1 MNHEY and CDR2 SVGAGI come from the germline V gene. The CDR3 spans 14 residues. DNA for the CDR3: TGTGCCAGCAGTGTGTCAGTTGATCAAGAGACCCAGTACTTC. This translates into CASSVSVDQETQYF.

CDR3 coding DNA: TGTGCCAGCAGCAGAGGGGGTTACAATGAGCAGTTCTTC. It encodes CASSRGGYNEQFF. The genes are TRBV7-9 and TRBJ2-1, with D possibly being TRBD1 (6 bases). Trimming cost V 5 bases and J 4 bases, with 9 bases left between them. This CDR3 comprises 13 residues. Looked up from germline, CDR1 is SEHNR and CDR2 is FQNEAQ (reference sequence).

Only a few counts were recorded for this clone. The chain combines TRBV4-1 with TRBJ2-3; no reliable D call. The germline V gene has CDR1 MGHRA and CDR2 YSYEKL. V lost 1 base and J lost 6, with 20 bases in between. The CDR3 is made up of 17 amino acids. The chain's CDR3 is CASSQVVTARPNDTQYF. DNA of the CDR3: TGCGCCAGCAGCCAAGTAGTAACAGCCCGGCCAAATGATACGCAGTATTTT.